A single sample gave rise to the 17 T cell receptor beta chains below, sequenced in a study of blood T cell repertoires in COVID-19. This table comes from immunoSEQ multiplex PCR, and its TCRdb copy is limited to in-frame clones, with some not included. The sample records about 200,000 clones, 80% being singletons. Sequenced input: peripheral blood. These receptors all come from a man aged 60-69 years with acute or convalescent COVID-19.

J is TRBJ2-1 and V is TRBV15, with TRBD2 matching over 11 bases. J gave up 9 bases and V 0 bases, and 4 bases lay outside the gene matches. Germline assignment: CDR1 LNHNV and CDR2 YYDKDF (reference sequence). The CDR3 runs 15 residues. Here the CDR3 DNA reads TGTGCCACCAGCAGAGATCTACTAGCGGGAGTTGAGCAGTTCTTC. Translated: CATSRDLLAGVEQFF.

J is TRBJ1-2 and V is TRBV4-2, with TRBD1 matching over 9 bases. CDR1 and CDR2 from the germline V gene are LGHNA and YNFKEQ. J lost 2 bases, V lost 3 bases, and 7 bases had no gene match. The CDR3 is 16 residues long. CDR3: CASSHTGTGRNYGYTF. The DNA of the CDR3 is TGTGCCAGCAGCCACACCGGGACAGGGAGAAACTATGGCTACACCTTC.

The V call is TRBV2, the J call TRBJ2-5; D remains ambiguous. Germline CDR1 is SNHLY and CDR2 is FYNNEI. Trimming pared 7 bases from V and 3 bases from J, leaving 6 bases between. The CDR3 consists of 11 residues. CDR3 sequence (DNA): TGTGCCAGCAAATCGGAAGAGACCCAGTACTTC. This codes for CASKSEETQYF.

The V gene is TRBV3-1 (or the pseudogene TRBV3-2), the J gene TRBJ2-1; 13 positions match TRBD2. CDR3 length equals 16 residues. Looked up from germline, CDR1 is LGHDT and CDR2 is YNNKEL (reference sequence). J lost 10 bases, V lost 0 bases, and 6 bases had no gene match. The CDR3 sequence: CASSQERLAGGGEQFF. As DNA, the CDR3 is TGTGCCAGCAGCCAAGAAAGACTAGCGGGAGGTGGGGAGCAGTTCTTC.

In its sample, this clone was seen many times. The CDR3: CASSQTIGQGHQPQHF. The DNA of the CDR3 is TGTGCCAGTAGCCAAACTATCGGACAGGGCCATCAGCCCCAGCATTTT. The V gene is TRBV19, the J gene TRBJ1-5; the match to TRBD1 covers 8 bases. The CDR3 length is 16 residues. J gave up 5 bases and V 6 bases, and 12 bases lay outside the gene matches. CDR1 LNHDA and CDR2 SQIVND come from the germline V gene (reference sequence).

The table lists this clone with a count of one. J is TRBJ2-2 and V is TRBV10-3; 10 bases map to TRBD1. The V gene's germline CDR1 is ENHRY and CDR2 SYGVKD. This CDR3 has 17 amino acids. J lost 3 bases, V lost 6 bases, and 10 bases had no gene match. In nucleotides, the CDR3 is TGTGCCATCAGGGAGCGGGGGACAGGGGACCACACCGGGGAGCTGTTTTTT. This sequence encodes CAIRERGTGDHTGELFF.

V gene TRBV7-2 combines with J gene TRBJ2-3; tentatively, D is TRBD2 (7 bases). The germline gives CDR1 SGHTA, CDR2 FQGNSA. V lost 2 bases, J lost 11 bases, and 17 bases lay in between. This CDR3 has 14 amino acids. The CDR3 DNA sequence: TGTGCCAGCAGCTTAAAGGGGGGGGCTAGGAGGCAGTATTTT. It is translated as CASSLKGGARRQYF.

The CDR3 DNA follows: TGTGCCAGTAGTAAGGTCGCAGGGGGCGGGAACACTGAAGCTTTCTTT. Protein product: CASSKVAGGGNTEAFF. The rearrangement uses TRBV19 and TRBJ1-1, with 8 bases identical to TRBD1. This CDR3 region has 16 residues. The ends lost 4 bases at V and 1 base at J; junction bases unmatched: 8. Germline-derived CDR1 and CDR2 are LNHDA and SQIVND (reference sequence).

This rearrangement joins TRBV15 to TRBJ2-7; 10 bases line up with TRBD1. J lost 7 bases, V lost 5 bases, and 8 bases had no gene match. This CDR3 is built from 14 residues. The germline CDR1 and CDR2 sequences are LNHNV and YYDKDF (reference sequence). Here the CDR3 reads CATSPRQGAGEQYF. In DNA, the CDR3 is TGTGCCACCAGCCCTCGACAGGGGGCGGGGGAGCAGTACTTC.

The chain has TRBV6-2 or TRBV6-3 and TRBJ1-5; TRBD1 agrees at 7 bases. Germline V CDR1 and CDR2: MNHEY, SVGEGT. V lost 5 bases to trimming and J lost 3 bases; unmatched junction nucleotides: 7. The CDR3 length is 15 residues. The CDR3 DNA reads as TGTGCCAGCAGTCGAACCGGGACAGACAATCAGCCCCAGCATTTT. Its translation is CASSRTGTDNQPQHF.

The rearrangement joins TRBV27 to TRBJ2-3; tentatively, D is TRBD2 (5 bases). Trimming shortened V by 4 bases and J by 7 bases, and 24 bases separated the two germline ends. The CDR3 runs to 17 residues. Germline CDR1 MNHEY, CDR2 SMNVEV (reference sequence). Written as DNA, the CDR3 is TGTGCCAGCAGTTCCGTCGCGGGTGTCCGAGTTGGGAATACGCAGTATTTT. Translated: CASSSVAGVRVGNTQYF.

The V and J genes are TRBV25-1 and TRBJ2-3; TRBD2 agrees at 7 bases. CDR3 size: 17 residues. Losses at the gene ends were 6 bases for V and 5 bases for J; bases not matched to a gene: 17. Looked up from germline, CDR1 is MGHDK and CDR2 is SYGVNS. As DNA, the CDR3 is TGTGCCAGCAGACAATGGGGCGGGGGACCCCGGGAAGATACGCAGTATTTT. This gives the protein CASRQWGGGPREDTQYF.

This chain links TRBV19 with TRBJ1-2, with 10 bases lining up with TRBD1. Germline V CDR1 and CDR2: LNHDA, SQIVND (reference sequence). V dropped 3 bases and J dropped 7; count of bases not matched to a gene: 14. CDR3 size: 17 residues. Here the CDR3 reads CASSIDIRTGGLFGYTF. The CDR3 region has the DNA TGTGCCAGTAGTATCGATATCCGGACAGGGGGATTGTTTGGCTACACCTTC.

The CDR3 DNA follows: TGCGCCAGCAGTTTCCAGGGGGGCAGCTATGGCTACACCTTC. As protein: CASSFQGGSYGYTF. The V and J genes are TRBV23-1 and TRBJ1-2, with TRBD1 matching 7 bases. TRBV23-1 is marked as an open reading frame, function uncertain. The V segment lost 5 bases and the J segment 4 bases; nucleotides outside the gene matches: 7. The CDR3 sequence is 14 residues long.

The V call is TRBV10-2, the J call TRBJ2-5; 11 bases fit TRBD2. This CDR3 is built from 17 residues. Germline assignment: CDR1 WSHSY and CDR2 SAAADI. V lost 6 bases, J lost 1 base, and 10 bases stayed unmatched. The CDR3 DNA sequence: TGCGCCAGCAGGATGGGGCAGGGACTAGCGGTCCAAGAGACCCAGTACTTC. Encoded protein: CASRMGQGLAVQETQYF.

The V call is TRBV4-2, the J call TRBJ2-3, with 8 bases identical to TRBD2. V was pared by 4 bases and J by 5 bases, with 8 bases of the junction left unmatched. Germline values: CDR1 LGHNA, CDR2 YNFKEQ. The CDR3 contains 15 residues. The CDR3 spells CASSPLAGQGDTQYF. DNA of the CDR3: TGTGCCAGCAGCCCATTAGCGGGGCAGGGAGATACGCAGTATTTT.

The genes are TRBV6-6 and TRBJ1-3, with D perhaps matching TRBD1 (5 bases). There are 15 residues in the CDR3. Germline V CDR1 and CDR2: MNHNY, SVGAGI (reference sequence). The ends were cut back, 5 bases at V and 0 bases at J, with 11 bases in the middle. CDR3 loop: CASSPDSTSGNTIYF. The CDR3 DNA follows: TGTGCCAGCAGTCCCGACAGTACCTCTGGAAACACCATATATTTT.